The T cell receptor beta chain under discussion was sequenced for a study of T cell repertoires in cytomegalovirus infection. Study as a whole: Indicated by public TCR beta signatures were CMV infection and matching HLA type. Study findings and constraints: Identification of carriers of CMV plus the relevant HLA was performed using cumulative public TCR beta family frequency. Clonotypes of TCR beta that were HLA-C-restricted and CMV-specific dominated the ex vivo response.

TCRdb called the reads again in MiXCR, with one record for every CDR3 protein. Of hundreds of thousands of distinct CDR3 sequences listed, more than 20% are singletons. Comments on this clonotype: Its specificity is not known.

V lost 1 base, J lost 4 bases, and 1 base stayed unmatched. The CDR3 loop spans 15 amino acids. The germline CDR1 and CDR2 sequences are MNHNS and SASEGT. The rearrangement uses TRBV6-1 and TRBJ2-2, with 9 positions matching TRBD2. This receptor was identified in a human donor in good health (CMV status not recorded). Some clones in this sample may be carry-over from other donors' samples. The sequenced material came from CD8+ T cells from PBMCs. The CDR3 DNA sequence: TGTGCCAGCAGTGAAGGACTAGCGGTCACCGGGGAGCTGTTTTTT. Its protein is CASSEGLAVTGELFF.